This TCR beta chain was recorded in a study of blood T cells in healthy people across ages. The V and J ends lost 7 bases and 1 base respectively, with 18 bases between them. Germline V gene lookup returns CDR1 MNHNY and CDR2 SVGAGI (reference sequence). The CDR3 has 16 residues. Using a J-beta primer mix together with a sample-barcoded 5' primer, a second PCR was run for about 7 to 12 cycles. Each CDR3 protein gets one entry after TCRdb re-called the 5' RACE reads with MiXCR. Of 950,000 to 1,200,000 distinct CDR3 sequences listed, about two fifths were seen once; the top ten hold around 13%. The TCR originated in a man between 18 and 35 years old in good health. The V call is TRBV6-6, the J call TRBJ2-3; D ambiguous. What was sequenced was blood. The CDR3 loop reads CASKWTPDGRTDTQYF. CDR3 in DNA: TGTGCCAGCAAGTGGACCCCGGACGGACGCACAGATACGCAGTATTTT.